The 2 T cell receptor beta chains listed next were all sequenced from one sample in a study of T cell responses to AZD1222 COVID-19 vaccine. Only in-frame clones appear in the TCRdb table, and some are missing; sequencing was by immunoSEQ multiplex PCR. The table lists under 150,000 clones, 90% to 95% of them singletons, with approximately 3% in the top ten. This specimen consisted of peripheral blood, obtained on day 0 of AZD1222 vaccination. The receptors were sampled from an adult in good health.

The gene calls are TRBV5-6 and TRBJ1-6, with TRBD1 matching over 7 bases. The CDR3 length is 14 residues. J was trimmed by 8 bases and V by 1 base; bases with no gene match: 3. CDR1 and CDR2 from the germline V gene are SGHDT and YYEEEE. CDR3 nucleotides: TGTGCCAGCAGCTTGCCAGGGGGGGATTCACCCCTCCACTTT. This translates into CASSLPGGDSPLHF.

The CDR3 loop reads CASSSEEQGPYEQYF. CDR3 nucleotide sequence: TGTGCCAGCAGCTCGGAGGAACAGGGTCCCTACGAGCAGTACTTC. The J gene is TRBJ2-7, the V gene TRBV11-1, with D possibly matching TRBD1 (6 bases). This CDR3 comprises 15 residues. In germline, CDR1 is SGHAT, CDR2 FQDESV (reference sequence). Deletions cut 4 bases from V and 2 bases from J, with 15 bases between.